A selection of T cell receptor beta chains follows, all from one sample in a study of blood T cells in healthy people across ages. TCRdb used MiXCR to reprocess the 5' RACE reads, holding one entry per CDR3 protein. Seen here are 780,000 or so distinct CDR3 sequences, around half observed once, and the top ten hold about 42%. The sample was blood. The receptors shown here come from a man older than 75 in good health. The CDR3 runs from the conserved cysteine through the conserved F or W. D genes are given only for firm matches. Expanded clones get a size class; other rows say once, few or many, or leave the size out.

clone size: .
J gene: TRBJ2-1
V gene: TRBV5-1
D gene: TRBD1
CDR3 DNA: TGCGCCAGCAGCGGGCGACAGGGCAACTACAATGAGCAGTTCTTC
CDR3 protein: CASSGRQGNYNEQFF

clone size: once
J gene: TRBJ2-3
V gene: TRBV6-2/TRBV6-3
D gene: TRBD2
CDR3 DNA: TGTGCCAGCAGCAAGCGGGACCACAGATACGCGTATTTT
CDR3 protein: CASSKRDHRYAYF

clone size: once
J gene: TRBJ1-5
V gene: TRBV7-9
D gene: .
CDR3 DNA: TGTGCCAGCAGTTTCTTTAATCCGCCCCAGCATTTT
CDR3 protein: CASSFFNPPQHF

clone size: .
J gene: TRBJ2-1
V gene: TRBV12-3/TRBV12-4
D gene: TRBD2
CDR3 DNA: TGTGCCAGCAGCCAAGCGGGAGGGCTCAATGAGCAGTTCTTC
CDR3 protein: CASSQAGGLNEQFF

clone size: few
J gene: TRBJ2-5
V gene: TRBV7-2
D gene: TRBD2
CDR3 DNA: TGTGCCAGCAGCGTACTAGCGGGCCGAGCAGAGACCCAGTACTTC
CDR3 protein: CASSVLAGRAETQYF

clone size: .
J gene: TRBJ2-5
V gene: TRBV3-1
D gene: .
CDR3 DNA: TGTGCCAGCAGCGAACTAGCCAACGGGGAGACCCAGTACTTC
CDR3 protein: CASSELANGETQYF

clone size: .
J gene: TRBJ1-2
V gene: TRBV20-1
D gene: .
CDR3 DNA: TGCAGTGCTACAGCGAATTACTATGGCTACACCTTC
CDR3 protein: CSATANYYGYTF

clone size: .
J gene: TRBJ2-4
V gene: TRBV12-3/TRBV12-4
D gene: TRBD2
CDR3 DNA: TGTGCCAGCAGTATGGGCCAACCGGGACTAGCTTCCATTCAGTACTTC
CDR3 protein: CASSMGQPGLASIQYF

clone size: .
J gene: TRBJ1-2
V gene: TRBV6-2/TRBV6-3
D gene: .
CDR3 DNA: TGTGCCAGCACCGGATCACCGGGACTGATAAACTATGGCTACACCTTC
CDR3 protein: CASTGSPGLINYGYTF

clone size: .
J gene: TRBJ2-5
V gene: TRBV25-1
D gene: .
CDR3 DNA: TGTGCCAGCAGTGACTCACCCGGGACTCTACAAGAGACCCAGTACTTC
CDR3 protein: CASSDSPGTLQETQYF

clone size: .
J gene: TRBJ1-2
V gene: TRBV18
D gene: .
CDR3 DNA: TGTGCCAGCTCACTATACAGCGGGCCAAACACCCAATATGGCTACACCTTC
CDR3 protein: CASSLYSGPNTQYGYTF

clone size: .
J gene: TRBJ1-2
V gene: TRBV20-1
D gene: TRBD1
CDR3 DNA: TGCAGTGCTAGCCCCGGGACAGGGACCCATGGCTACACCTTC
CDR3 protein: CSASPGTGTHGYTF

clone size: .
J gene: TRBJ2-2
V gene: TRBV18
D gene: .
CDR3 DNA: TGTGCCAGCGCACCACGACCCGGGGAGCTGTTTTTT
CDR3 protein: CASAPRPGELFF

clone size: few
J gene: TRBJ2-5
V gene: TRBV3-1
D gene: .
CDR3 DNA: TGTGCCAGCAGCCGAGCTGGGGGAGAGACCCAGTACTTC
CDR3 protein: CASSRAGGETQYF

clone size: many
J gene: TRBJ2-2
V gene: TRBV24-1
D gene: .
CDR3 DNA: TGTGCCACCAGTGTCGGGACGAACACCGGGGAGCTGTTTTTT
CDR3 protein: CATSVGTNTGELFF

clone size: .
J gene: TRBJ2-2
V gene: TRBV5-1
D gene: .
CDR3 DNA: TGCGCCAGCTCTAGGGCTCCGAACACCGGGGAGCTGTTTTTT
CDR3 protein: CASSRAPNTGELFF

clone size: .
J gene: TRBJ1-1
V gene: TRBV29-1
D gene: .
CDR3 DNA: TGCAGCGTTGGTAGGGGGACGACTGAAGCTTTCTTT
CDR3 protein: CSVGRGTTEAFF

clone size: few
J gene: TRBJ1-1
V gene: TRBV25-1
D gene: TRBD1
CDR3 DNA: TGTGCCAGCGGCCGGGACAGGGTTAACACTGAAGCTTTCTTT
CDR3 protein: CASGRDRVNTEAFF

clone size: .
J gene: TRBJ2-1
V gene: TRBV5-1
D gene: .
CDR3 DNA: TGCGCCAGCAGCTGGGGGGCCCCCTTAAGTGAGCAGTTCTTC
CDR3 protein: CASSWGAPLSEQFF

clone size: .
J gene: TRBJ1-1
V gene: TRBV29-1
D gene: .
CDR3 DNA: TGCAGCGTTGTTGGGAGCGGAGCTTTCTTT
CDR3 protein: CSVVGSGAFF

clone size: .
J gene: TRBJ2-4
V gene: TRBV20-1
D gene: TRBD2
CDR3 DNA: TGCAGTGCTAGTTTTGTGGCTAGCGGCCCTCAGGCGGACATTCAGTACTTC
CDR3 protein: CSASFVASGPQADIQYF

clone size: .
J gene: TRBJ2-5
V gene: TRBV5-1
D gene: .
CDR3 DNA: TGCGCCAGCAGCCTGGGCCTAGCGAAAGGAGAGACCCAGTACTTC
CDR3 protein: CASSLGLAKGETQYF

clone size: few
J gene: TRBJ2-5
V gene: TRBV10-3
D gene: TRBD2
CDR3 DNA: TGTGCCATCAGTGCACTAGCGGGAGGAGGAGAGACCCAGTACTTC
CDR3 protein: CAISALAGGGETQYF

clone size: few
J gene: TRBJ2-7
V gene: TRBV7-2
D gene: .
CDR3 DNA: TGTGCCAGCACCGTCAGCTCCTACGAGCAGTACTTC
CDR3 protein: CASTVSSYEQYF

clone size: .
J gene: TRBJ2-4
V gene: TRBV20-1
D gene: TRBD2
CDR3 DNA: TGCAGTGCTAGAGATAGCGGGGTAGCCAAAAACATTCAGTACTTC
CDR3 protein: CSARDSGVAKNIQYF

clone size: .
J gene: TRBJ2-1
V gene: TRBV2
D gene: .
CDR3 DNA: TGTGCCAGCAGTGTGCCAGGAGGAGCCTACAATGAGCAGTTCTTC
CDR3 protein: CASSVPGGAYNEQFF

clone size: .
J gene: TRBJ2-7
V gene: TRBV5-1
D gene: .
CDR3 DNA: TGCGCCAGCAGCTCCACAACCAGTGGTCAGAGGGAGCAGTACTTC
CDR3 protein: CASSSTTSGQREQYF

clone size: .
J gene: TRBJ1-1
V gene: TRBV7-9
D gene: .
CDR3 DNA: TGTGCCAGCAGCTTAAACGGGGGGCATTCCCCGAACACTGAAGCTTTCTTT
CDR3 protein: CASSLNGGHSPNTEAFF

clone size: few
J gene: TRBJ2-7
V gene: TRBV7-8
D gene: TRBD1
CDR3 DNA: TGTGCCAGCAGCTCTGACAGGGAGACCTACGAGCAGTACTTC
CDR3 protein: CASSSDRETYEQYF

clone size: .
J gene: TRBJ2-3
V gene: TRBV20-1
D gene: TRBD2
CDR3 DNA: TGCAGTGCTACCATTGGACTAGCGGGACAGCACAGATACGCGTATTTT
CDR3 protein: CSATIGLAGQHRYAYF

clone size: .
J gene: TRBJ2-5
V gene: TRBV6-2/TRBV6-3
D gene: TRBD1
CDR3 DNA: TGTGCCAGCAGTTACTCGACAGGGGACAGCCAAGAGACCCAGTACTTC
CDR3 protein: CASSYSTGDSQETQYF

clone size: .
J gene: TRBJ2-5
V gene: TRBV9
D gene: .
CDR3 DNA: TGTGCCAGCAGCGTAGATCCATGGGGGGAAGAGACCCAGTACTTC
CDR3 protein: CASSVDPWGEETQYF

clone size: .
J gene: TRBJ2-7
V gene: TRBV6-1
D gene: TRBD1
CDR3 DNA: TGTGCCAGCAAGGCTGGTCGGACAGGGGATTACGAGCAGTACTTC
CDR3 protein: CASKAGRTGDYEQYF

clone size: .
J gene: TRBJ1-2
V gene: TRBV10-3
D gene: .
CDR3 DNA: TGTGCTATCAGTGAAGAGGGCAGTGTAAGGGGCTACACCTTC
CDR3 protein: CAISEEGSVRGYTF

clone size: .
J gene: TRBJ2-1
V gene: TRBV12-3/TRBV12-4
D gene: TRBD2
CDR3 DNA: TGTGCCAGCAGTAGAAGCGGGAGGGGAGATGAGCAGTTCTTC
CDR3 protein: CASSRSGRGDEQFF

clone size: .
J gene: TRBJ1-2
V gene: TRBV3-1
D gene: .
CDR3 DNA: TGTGCCAGCAGCCAAGATCTCGGTAACTATGGCTACACCTTC
CDR3 protein: CASSQDLGNYGYTF

clone size: .
J gene: TRBJ2-5
V gene: TRBV9
D gene: TRBD2
CDR3 DNA: TGTGCCAGCAGCGCCCCCGGGACCAGCGGGGCCCAAGAGACCCAGTACTTC
CDR3 protein: CASSAPGTSGAQETQYF

clone size: once
J gene: TRBJ2-2
V gene: TRBV24-1
D gene: .
CDR3 DNA: TGTGCCACCAGTGAGTGGGACGGCGGGGAGCTGTTTTTT
CDR3 protein: CATSEWDGGELFF

clone size: few
J gene: TRBJ2-5
V gene: TRBV3-1
D gene: .
CDR3 DNA: TGTGCCAGCAGCCAGAGACAAATAGAGACCCAGTACTTC
CDR3 protein: CASSQRQIETQYF

clone size: few
J gene: TRBJ2-7
V gene: TRBV20-1
D gene: .
CDR3 DNA: TGCAGTGCTAGAGATCCCCTAGGGCCTGGGGAGCAGTACTTC
CDR3 protein: CSARDPLGPGEQYF

clone size: .
J gene: TRBJ2-5
V gene: TRBV7-9
D gene: TRBD1
CDR3 DNA: TGTGCCAGCAGCCCCGACAGGGGACTGGCGAAGACCCAGTACTTC
CDR3 protein: CASSPDRGLAKTQYF

clone size: .
J gene: TRBJ1-3
V gene: TRBV12-3/TRBV12-4
D gene: .
CDR3 DNA: TGTGCCAGCAGCCCCATGGGGTTTTCTGGAAACACCATATATTTT
CDR3 protein: CASSPMGFSGNTIYF

clone size: few
J gene: TRBJ2-1
V gene: TRBV24-1
D gene: .
CDR3 DNA: TGTGCCACCAGTGGTGTGGACTCAGCCTACAATGAGCAGTTCTTC
CDR3 protein: CATSGVDSAYNEQFF

clone size: .
J gene: TRBJ2-5
V gene: TRBV2
D gene: TRBD2
CDR3 DNA: TGTGCCAGCAATTCGAGGCTAGCGGGAGTGGGTGAGCAGTACTTC
CDR3 protein: CASNSRLAGVGEQYF

clone size: once
J gene: TRBJ1-1
V gene: TRBV18
D gene: .
CDR3 DNA: TGTGCCAGCTCACCACTTGAGGTGACAGCTCCCACTGAAGCTTTCTTT
CDR3 protein: CASSPLEVTAPTEAFF

clone size: few
J gene: TRBJ2-3
V gene: TRBV24-1
D gene: .
CDR3 DNA: TGTGCCACCAGTGATCCTCTAGCGGTGGGACACGCTACGCAGTATTTT
CDR3 protein: CATSDPLAVGHATQYF

clone size: .
J gene: TRBJ2-3
V gene: TRBV9
D gene: .
CDR3 DNA: TGTGCCAGCAGCGTAGAGCCCTCCCTAGCCAGATACGCGTATTTT
CDR3 protein: CASSVEPSLARYAYF

clone size: once
J gene: TRBJ1-2
V gene: TRBV24-1
D gene: TRBD1
CDR3 DNA: TGTGCCACCAGTGATGCTGCCGGGGGTGGTAGTCCGTCGAGCCGACAGGGGGACCATGGCTACACCTTC
CDR3 protein: CATSDAAGGGSPSSRQGDHGYTF

clone size: .
J gene: TRBJ2-5
V gene: TRBV19
D gene: .
CDR3 DNA: TGTGCCAGTAGTCCGGGGACAACCCTCGGGGGGACCCAGTACTTC
CDR3 protein: CASSPGTTLGGTQYF

clone size: .
J gene: TRBJ1-6
V gene: TRBV3-1
D gene: .
CDR3 DNA: TGTGCCAGCAGCCAAGAGGGACGTGGGTCACCCCTCCACTTT
CDR3 protein: CASSQEGRGSPLHF